Listed below are T cell receptor beta chains from one sample, sequenced in a study of shared clonotypes between healthy human individuals. Only in-frame clones appear in the TCRdb table, and some are missing; sequencing was by immunoSEQ multiplex PCR. The sample lists around 2,000,000 clones; 90% to 95% were seen once. Sequencing input: naive CD4+ T cells sorted from blood. The receptors originated from a man younger than 35 in good health. CDR3s include the opening cysteine and the closing phenylalanine or tryptophan. The D gene is left open where the match is weak. Size values are once, few and many counts, or a class for expanded clones, and some rows have none.

V gene	D gene	J gene	clone size	CDR3 protein	CDR3 DNA
TRBV27	-	TRBJ2-5	-	CASSLLGAGVETQYF	TGTGCCAGCAGTTTACTGGGGGCTGGAGTGGAGACCCAGTACTTC
TRBV5-4	TRBD1	TRBJ2-3	-	CASRSDRGAGDTQYF	TGTGCCAGCAGATCAGACAGGGGGGCTGGAGATACGCAGTATTTT
TRBV2	TRBD2	TRBJ2-7	once	CASLPSGAPYEQYF	TGTGCCAGCTTACCGAGCGGGGCCCCCTACGAGCAGTACTTC
TRBV7-9	-	TRBJ2-3	-	CASSPGGLDGTQYF	TGTGCCAGCAGCCCAGGTGGGTTGGACGGTACGCAGTATTTT
TRBV4-1	TRBD2	TRBJ2-7	-	CASSQEGGSSYEQYF	TGCGCCAGCAGCCAAGAGGGCGGGAGTTCCTACGAGCAGTACTTC
TRBV22-1	-	TRBJ1-2	-	CPGSARQGTSYGYTF	TGTCCTGGGAGCGCGCGACAGGGGACTAGCTATGGCTACACCTTC
TRBV6-6	TRBD1	TRBJ2-7	-	CASSQNVQGTYEQYF	TGTGCCAGCAGTCAAAATGTACAGGGGACCTACGAGCAGTACTTC
TRBV6-1	TRBD1	TRBJ1-5	-	CASREDRLDQPQHF	TGTGCCAGCAGGGAGGACAGGCTTGATCAGCCCCAGCATTTT
TRBV28	-	TRBJ2-5	-	CASRVAEKQETQYF	TGTGCCTCGCGTGTGGCGGAGAAACAAGAGACCCAGTACTTC
TRBV9	-	TRBJ1-1	-	CASSARGGGSANTEAFF	TGTGCCAGCAGCGCCCGGGGGGGCGGAAGCGCTAACACTGAAGCTTTCTTT
TRBV29-1	TRBD2	TRBJ2-2	-	CSVGVAGANTGELFF	TGCAGCGTTGGGGTAGCGGGAGCTAACACCGGGGAGCTGTTTTTT
TRBV7-9	-	TRBJ2-1	-	CASSLRPGGEQFF	TGTGCCAGCAGCTTACGGCCAGGAGGGGAGCAGTTCTTC
TRBV5-4	TRBD2	TRBJ2-1	-	CASSSLILAGYNEQFF	TGTGCCAGCAGCTCCCTAATTCTAGCGGGGTACAATGAGCAGTTCTTC
TRBV6-6	-	TRBJ2-2	-	CASSYGAGELFF	TGTGCCAGCAGTTACGGGGCCGGGGAGCTGTTTTTT
TRBV6-1	-	TRBJ1-1	-	CASSRAASNTEAFF	TGTGCCAGCAGCCGGGCGGCGTCGAACACTGAAGCTTTCTTT
TRBV6-1	TRBD1	TRBJ1-6	-	CASSAPGQASPSSPLHF	TGTGCCAGCAGTGCCCCAGGACAGGCATCCCCATCTTCACCCCTCCACTTT
TRBV27	-	TRBJ1-2	-	CASSPLTGNYGYTF	TGTGCCAGCAGTCCACTGACAGGCAACTATGGCTACACCTTC
TRBV9	-	TRBJ1-4	-	CASSVADQGWTNEKLFF	TGTGCCAGCAGCGTAGCCGACCAGGGATGGACTAATGAAAAACTGTTTTTT
TRBV10-3	-	TRBJ2-6	-	CAIRKDSSGANVLTF	TGTGCCATCAGGAAGGATAGCTCTGGGGCCAACGTCCTGACTTTC
TRBV5-1	-	TRBJ1-6	-	CASSLGGSLNSPLHF	TGCGCCAGCAGCTTGGGCGGGTCTTTGAATTCACCCCTCCACTTT
TRBV4-1	-	TRBJ2-3	once	CASSQDLGTDTQYF	TGCGCCAGCAGCCAAGATCTGGGCACAGATACGCAGTATTTT
TRBV5-4	TRBD2	TRBJ2-1	-	CASSSLAGGSYNEQFF	TGTGCCAGCAGCTCGCTAGCGGGGGGGAGCTACAATGAGCAGTTCTTC
TRBV7-2	TRBD1	TRBJ2-7	-	CASSPGTGLVEQYF	TGTGCCAGCAGCCCCGGGACAGGGTTGGTCGAGCAGTACTTC
TRBV6-1	TRBD1	TRBJ2-7	few	CASLTGYAYEQYF	TGTGCCAGTCTGACAGGGTATGCCTACGAGCAGTACTTC
TRBV27	TRBD1	TRBJ2-7	-	CARGTGYEQYF	TGTGCCAGAGGGACAGGCTACGAGCAGTACTTC
TRBV2	-	TRBJ1-6	-	CASSQGPGSPLHF	TGTGCCAGCAGTCAGGGTCCGGGGTCACCCCTCCACTTT
TRBV5-1	TRBD1	TRBJ1-6	-	CASSLTGGRYNSPLHF	TGCGCCAGCAGCTTGACAGGGGGAAGGTATAATTCACCCCTCCACTTT
TRBV30	-	TRBJ2-7	-	CAWTTGLSYEQYF	TGTGCCTGGACCACAGGCCTCTCCTACGAGCAGTACTTC
TRBV7-9	-	TRBJ1-1	-	CASSLGPPTEAFF	TGTGCCAGCAGCCTTGGCCCTCCCACTGAAGCTTTCTTT
TRBV20-1	-	TRBJ2-1	-	CSATRNEQFF	TGCAGTGCTACACGGAATGAGCAGTTCTTC
TRBV5-1	-	TRBJ1-6	-	CASSLVSRDSPLHF	TGCGCCAGCAGCCTTGTTTCAAGGGATTCACCCCTCCACTTT
TRBV19	TRBD2	TRBJ2-1	-	CASSTQSTGGEQFF	TGTGCCAGTAGTACCCAATCGACGGGGGGTGAGCAGTTCTTC
TRBV15	-	TRBJ2-5	-	CATSRVTKGPVETQYF	TGTGCCACCAGCAGAGTCACTAAGGGCCCTGTGGAGACCCAGTACTTC
TRBV7-6	-	TRBJ2-5	-	CASSLDRGGRGETQYF	TGTGCCAGCAGTTTGGACAGAGGGGGGAGAGGAGAGACCCAGTACTTC
TRBV7-2	TRBD2	TRBJ2-7	-	CASSKTSGSYEQYF	TGTGCCAGCAGCAAGACTAGCGGGAGTTACGAGCAGTACTTC
TRBV5-1	-	TRBJ2-1	-	CASSPRLDRVGEQFF	TGCGCCAGCAGCCCCAGACTAGATAGAGTCGGTGAGCAGTTCTTC
TRBV27	TRBD1	TRBJ1-2	-	CASSSPFRQGNYGYTF	TGTGCCAGCAGTTCACCGTTCAGACAGGGAAACTATGGCTACACCTTC
TRBV14	-	TRBJ1-4	-	CASSQGGVMSPLFF	TGTGCCAGCAGCCAGGGAGGGGTCATGAGTCCACTGTTTTTT
TRBV4-1	-	TRBJ2-5	-	CASGLLVQETQYF	TGCGCCAGCGGCCTCCTCGTTCAAGAGACCCAGTACTTC
TRBV19	-	TRBJ2-1	-	CASTEGRVNSEQFF	TGTGCCAGTACAGAAGGCAGGGTTAATAGTGAGCAGTTCTTC
TRBV10-3	-	TRBJ2-7	-	CAISDLGRSSYEQYF	TGTGCCATCAGTGACCTGGGACGGAGCTCCTACGAGCAGTACTTC
TRBV2	TRBD1	TRBJ1-5	-	CASSLQGNSNQPQHF	TGTGCCAGCAGTTTACAGGGGAATAGCAATCAGCCCCAGCATTTT
TRBV7-2	-	TRBJ2-7	-	CATAADTPHEQYF	TGTGCCACCGCCGCGGACACCCCCCACGAGCAGTACTTC
TRBV28	-	TRBJ2-2	-	CASLGGARTGELFF	TGTGCCTCTTTGGGGGGCGCGCGGACCGGGGAGCTGTTTTTT
TRBV25-1	-	TRBJ2-1	-	CASSERFGGGPSEQFF	TGTGCCAGCAGTGAAAGGTTTGGCGGGGGCCCGTCAGAGCAGTTCTTC
TRBV28	-	TRBJ2-2	-	CASTGAVANTGELFF	TGTGCCAGCACCGGGGCGGTCGCGAACACCGGGGAGCTGTTTTTT
TRBV7-9	TRBD1	TRBJ1-4	-	CASSLGQGTGSEKLFF	TGTGCCAGCAGCTTAGGACAGGGAACTGGTAGTGAAAAACTGTTTTTT
TRBV6-5	-	TRBJ2-3	-	CASRAGGSDTQYF	TGTGCCAGCAGAGCAGGAGGTTCAGATACGCAGTATTTT
TRBV25-1	-	TRBJ1-2	few	CASSEPQRGGYTF	TGTGCCAGCAGTGAACCCCAGAGGGGTGGCTACACCTTC
TRBV6-4	-	TRBJ2-2	-	CASSVNTGELFF	TGTGCCAGCAGTGTAAACACCGGGGAGCTGTTTTTT
TRBV7-3	-	TRBJ2-1	-	CASSPGRANEQFF	TGTGCCAGCAGCCCCGGCAGGGCTAATGAGCAGTTCTTC
TRBV29-1	-	TRBJ2-2	-	CSGGWEAGELFF	TGCAGCGGTGGCTGGGAAGCCGGGGAGCTGTTTTTT
TRBV7-8	TRBD1	TRBJ2-5	-	CASSLQGVAQETQYF	TGTGCCAGCAGCCTTCAGGGGGTGGCTCAAGAGACCCAGTACTTC
TRBV5-3	-	TRBJ2-2	few	CARSPARRGRFTGELFF	TGTGCCAGAAGCCCTGCCCGAAGGGGTCGCTTCACCGGGGAGCTGTTTTTT
TRBV9	-	TRBJ1-1	-	CASSVEKGPRTEAFF	TGTGCCAGCAGCGTAGAGAAGGGGCCGCGCACTGAAGCTTTCTTT